Presented here are 18 T cell receptor beta chains from one specimen sequenced in a study of T cell responses to AZD1222 COVID-19 vaccine (dated by TCRdb to the early 2020s). Library preparation employed the immunoSEQ multiplex PCR assay. TCRdb carries this immuneACCESS record with in-frame sequences only. Its versions omit some clonotypes, under half of them owing to an unresolved V gene in the studies checked, with the rest unexplained. The sample profile shows 150,000 to 200,000 clones; approximately 87% of them were found once. The leading ten clones occupy roughly 4% of the sample. In the paper's terms, the time point label means: about 28 days (+/-7) after the second vaccine dose. The source material was peripheral blood, sampled 28 days after the second AZD1222 dose. The origin of the receptors is an adult who received the AZD1222 COVID-19 vaccine.

The chain joins TRBV25-1 to TRBJ2-5; D may correspond to TRBD1 or TRBD2 (7 bases each). Germline V CDR1 and CDR2: MGHDK, SYGVNS. V shed 3 bases and J shed 1 base, with 12 bases lying between them. CDR3 length: 15 amino acids. The CDR3 coding sequence is TGTGCCAGCAGTGACAGGGGGGAGGGCCAAGAGACCCAGTACTTC. Residues: CASSDRGEGQETQYF.

The chain employs TRBV12-3 or TRBV12-4 and TRBJ1-1, with D uncertain. This CDR3 has 13 residues. Deletions cut 2 bases from V and 4 bases from J, with 8 bases between. In DNA, the CDR3 is TGTGCCAGCAGTTTATACGAGAGCACTGAAGCTTTCTTT. Its translation is CASSLYESTEAFF.

This sequence joins TRBV6-5 and TRBJ1-6; TRBD1 is a possible D gene (6 bases). The germline V gene has CDR1 MNHEY and CDR2 SVGAGI. Trimming stripped 10 bases from V and 9 bases from J, with 16 bases between. The CDR3 runs to 13 residues. The CDR3: CATYTGFGSPLHF. In DNA form, the CDR3 reads TGTGCCACTTACACAGGGTTCGGTTCACCCCTCCACTTT.

The rearrangement links TRBV12-3 or TRBV12-4 to TRBJ2-5, with D perhaps matching TRBD2 (6 bases). The CDR3 contains 13 residues. V gave up 3 bases and J gave up 7 bases, with 12 bases separating them. The CDR3 DNA follows: TGTGCCAGCAGTTTGGGGGGTCCGGGGACCCAGTACTTC. Its translation is CASSLGGPGTQYF.

The J gene is TRBJ2-1, the V gene TRBV7-6, with D maybe TRBD2 (5 bases). This CDR3 contains 15 residues. Trimming took off 1 base at V and 6 bases at J, with 13 bases between the two ends. Germline assignment: CDR1 SGHVS and CDR2 FNYEAQ. CDR3 in DNA: TGTGCCAGCAGCTTAGTGACGGGGTTGGGCAATGAGCAGTTCTTC. Translation: CASSLVTGLGNEQFF.

The chain carries TRBV27 and TRBJ1-1, with D possibly being TRBD1 (5 bases). Germline loops: CDR1 MNHEY, CDR2 SMNVEV (reference sequence). The V end was cut by 2 bases, the J end by 3 bases, with 7 bases between. The CDR3 runs to 13 residues. This CDR3 reads CASSLTGYTEAFF. In nucleotides, the CDR3 is TGTGCCAGCAGTTTAACAGGTTACACTGAAGCTTTCTTT.

This chain joins TRBV18 and TRBJ2-1, with D possibly matching TRBD1 (6 bases). Deletions cut 3 bases from V and 10 bases from J, with 10 bases between. The germline V gene has CDR1 KGHSH and CDR2 LQKENI. The CDR3 runs 12 residues. The CDR3 loop is CASSPRGVEQFF. The DNA for the CDR3 is TGTGCCAGCTCACCCAGGGGAGTCGAGCAGTTCTTC.

J is TRBJ1-3 and V is TRBV30; D is perhaps TRBD1 (5 bases). This CDR3 spans 13 amino acids. Trimming removed 3 bases from V and 1 base from J, with 7 bases in between. Germline CDR1 and CDR2: GTSNPN and SVGIG (reference sequence). CDR3 nucleotide sequence: TGTGCCTGGAGACGGACATCTGGAAACACCATATATTTT. Translated, it gives CAWRRTSGNTIYF.

CDR3: CASSLTLGAATDTQYF. DNA for the CDR3: TGTGCCAGCAGCTTAACACTAGGGGCTGCTACAGATACGCAGTATTTT. This chain connects TRBV7-2 to TRBJ2-3; D is possibly TRBD1 or TRBD2 (5 bases each). V gave up 2 bases and J gave up 3 bases, with 15 bases separating them. Germline V CDR1 and CDR2: SGHTA, FQGNSA. The CDR3 loop spans 16 amino acids. The full variable domain, with the rest looked up from reference TRBV7-2 and TRBJ2-3, is GAGVSQSPSNKVTEKGKDVELRCDPISGHTALYWYRQSLGQGLEFLIYFQGNSAPDKSGLPSDRFSAERTGGSVSTLTIQRTQQEDSAVYLCASSLTLGAATDTQYFGPGTRLTVL.

The chain combines TRBV7-3 with TRBJ2-3; no reliable D call. The CDR3 contains 12 residues. Trimming pared 5 bases from V and 6 bases from J, leaving 9 bases between. CDR1 is SGHTA and CDR2 is FQGTGA in the germline V gene. CDR3 bases: TGTGCCAGCAGCCATAGTGATGATACGCAGTATTTT. It encodes CASSHSDDTQYF.

The table lists this clone with a few counts. The genes are TRBV29-1 and TRBJ1-4, with 9 bases aligning to TRBD1. The germline CDR1 and CDR2 sequences are SQVTM and ANQGSEA. The length of the CDR3 is 12 residues. After removal of 7 bases from V and 7 bases from J, the junction contained 4 bases not matched to a gene. Written as DNA, the CDR3 is TGCAGCGCAAGACAGGGGGGTGAAAAACTGTTTTTT. It codes for CSARQGGEKLFF.

This chain connects TRBV7-9 to TRBJ1-5, with TRBD1 matching over 7 bases. Germline CDR1 reads SEHNR; CDR2 reads FQNEAQ (reference sequence). The CDR3 consists of 15 residues. Trimming took 4 bases from V and 7 from J; bases not matched to a gene: 10. The CDR3 protein is CASSSYTQGEQPQHF. The CDR3 coding sequence is TGTGCCAGCAGCTCCTATACTCAGGGGGAACAGCCCCAGCATTTT.

The V call is TRBV5-1, the J call TRBJ2-3, with unresolved D. CDR3 size: 13 residues. The V gene's germline CDR1 is SGHRS and CDR2 YFSETQ. V lost 5 bases and J 4 bases, leaving 11 bases between the germline ends. The CDR3 here is CASSFDNPDTQYF. DNA for the CDR3: TGCGCCAGCAGTTTTGACAACCCAGATACGCAGTATTTT.

This sequence joins TRBV2 and TRBJ1-1; D not resolved. The CDR3 covers 13 residues. CDR1 and CDR2 from the germline V gene are SNHLY and FYNNEI. Trimming removed 6 bases from V and 1 base from J, with 9 bases in between. This CDR3 reads CASSPRGNTEAFF. The DNA for the CDR3 is TGTGCCAGCAGCCCCCGGGGGAACACTGAAGCTTTCTTT.

The genes are TRBV19 and TRBJ2-1; D remains ambiguous. Trimming removed 3 bases from V and 0 bases from J, with 9 bases in between. This CDR3 has 15 residues. The germline gives CDR1 LNHDA, CDR2 SQIVND (reference sequence). CDR3 nucleotide sequence: TGTGCCAGTAGTATGGGAAGTAGCTCCTACAATGAGCAGTTCTTC. Encoded protein: CASSMGSSSYNEQFF.

The chain uses TRBV7-3 and TRBJ2-1; D is undetermined. Germline V lookup: CDR1 SGHTA, CDR2 FQGTGA. The V and J ends lost 2 bases and 5 bases respectively, with 7 bases between them. The CDR3 runs to 13 residues. CDR3 nucleotides: TGTGCCAGCAGCTTACACCAGGACAATGAGCAGTTCTTC. Its translation is CASSLHQDNEQFF.

V gene TRBV9 combines with J gene TRBJ2-3; D possibly corresponds to TRBD2 (6 bases). The V gene lost 5 bases and the J gene lost 8 bases, with 12 bases spanning the gap. The CDR3 runs 12 residues. Germline V CDR1 and CDR2: SGDLS, YYNGEE. The CDR3 is CASRSSGGTQYF. The CDR3, as DNA: TGTGCCAGCAGATCGTCCGGGGGTACGCAGTATTTT.

The CDR3 region is CASTQGLSVRNTIYF. In DNA form, the CDR3 reads TGCGCCAGCACCCAGGGCCTGTCCGTCCGAAACACCATATATTTT. The chain carries TRBV10-2 and TRBJ1-3; weak D call: TRBD1 (5 bases). The V gene's germline CDR1 is WSHSY and CDR2 SAAADI. The CDR3 spans 15 residues. Trimming pared 7 bases from V and 5 bases from J, leaving 18 bases between.